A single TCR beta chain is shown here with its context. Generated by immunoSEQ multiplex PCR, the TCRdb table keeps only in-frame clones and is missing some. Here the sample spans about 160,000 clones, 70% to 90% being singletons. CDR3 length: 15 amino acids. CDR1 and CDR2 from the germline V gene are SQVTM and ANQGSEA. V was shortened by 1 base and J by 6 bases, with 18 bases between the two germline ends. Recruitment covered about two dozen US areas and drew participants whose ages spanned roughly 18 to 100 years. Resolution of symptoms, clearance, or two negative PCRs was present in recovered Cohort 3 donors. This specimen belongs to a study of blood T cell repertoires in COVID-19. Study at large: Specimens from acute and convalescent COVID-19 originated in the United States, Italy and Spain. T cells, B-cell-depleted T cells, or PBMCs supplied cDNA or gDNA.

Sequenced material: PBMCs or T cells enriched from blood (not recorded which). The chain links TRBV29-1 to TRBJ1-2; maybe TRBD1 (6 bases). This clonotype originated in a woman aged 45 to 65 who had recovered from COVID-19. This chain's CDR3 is CSVEGLADRTDGYTF. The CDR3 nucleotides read TGCAGCGTTGAAGGCCTGGCGGACAGAACAGATGGCTACACCTTC.